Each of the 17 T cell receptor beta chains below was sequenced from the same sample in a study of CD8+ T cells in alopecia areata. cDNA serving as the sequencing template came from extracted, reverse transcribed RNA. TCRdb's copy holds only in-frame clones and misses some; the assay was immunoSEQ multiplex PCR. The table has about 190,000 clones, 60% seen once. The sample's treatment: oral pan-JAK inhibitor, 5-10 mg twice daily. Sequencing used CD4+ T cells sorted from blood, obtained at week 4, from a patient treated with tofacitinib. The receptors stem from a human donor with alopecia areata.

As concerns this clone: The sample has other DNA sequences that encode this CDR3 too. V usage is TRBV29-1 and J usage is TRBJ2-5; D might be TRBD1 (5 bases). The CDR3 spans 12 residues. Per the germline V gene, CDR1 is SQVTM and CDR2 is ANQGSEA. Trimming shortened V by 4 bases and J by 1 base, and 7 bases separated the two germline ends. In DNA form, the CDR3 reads TGCAGCGTTGGGGGCGGCCAAGAGACCCAGTACTTC. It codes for CSVGGGQETQYF.

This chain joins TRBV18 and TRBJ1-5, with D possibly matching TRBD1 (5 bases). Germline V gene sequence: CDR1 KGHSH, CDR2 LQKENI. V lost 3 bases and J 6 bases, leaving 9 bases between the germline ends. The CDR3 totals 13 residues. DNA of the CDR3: TGTGCCAGCTCACCGGGGCAGGGTCAGCCCCAGCATTTT. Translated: CASSPGQGQPQHF.

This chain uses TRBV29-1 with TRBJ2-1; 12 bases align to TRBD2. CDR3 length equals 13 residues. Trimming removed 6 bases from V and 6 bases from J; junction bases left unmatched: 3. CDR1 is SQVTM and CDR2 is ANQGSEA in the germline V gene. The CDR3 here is CSVSSGRANEQFF. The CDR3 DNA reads TGCAGCGTGTCTAGCGGGAGGGCCAATGAGCAGTTCTTC.

The CDR3 nucleotides read TGCAGTGCTAGAGTTGGCGAAAAACTGTTTTTT. It yields the protein CSARVGEKLFF. This chain joins TRBV20-1 and TRBJ1-4, with D unclear. In germline, CDR1 is DFQATT, CDR2 SNEGSKA (reference sequence). Between the trimmed V and J ends, which lost 1 base and 8 bases, there was a span of 5 bases. The CDR3 length is 11 residues.

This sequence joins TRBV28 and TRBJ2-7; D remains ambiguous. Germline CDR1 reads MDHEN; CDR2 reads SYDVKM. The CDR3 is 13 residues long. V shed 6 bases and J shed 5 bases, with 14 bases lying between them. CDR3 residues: CASRAPGLNEQYF. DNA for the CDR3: TGTGCCAGCAGGGCCCCTGGGCTCAACGAGCAGTACTTC. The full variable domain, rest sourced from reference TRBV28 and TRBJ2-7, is DVKVTQSSRYLVKRTGEKVFLECVQDMDHENMFWYRQDPGLGLRLIYFSYDVKMKEKGDIPEGYSVSREKKERFSLILESASTNQTSMYLCASRAPGLNEQYFGPGTRLTVT.

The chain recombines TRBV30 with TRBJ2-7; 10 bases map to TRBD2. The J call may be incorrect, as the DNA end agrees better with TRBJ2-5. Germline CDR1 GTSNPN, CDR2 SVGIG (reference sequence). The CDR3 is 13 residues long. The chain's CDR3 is CAWSSQRGGTQYF. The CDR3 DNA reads TGTGCCTGGAGTTCTCAGCGGGGGGGGACCCAGTACTTC.

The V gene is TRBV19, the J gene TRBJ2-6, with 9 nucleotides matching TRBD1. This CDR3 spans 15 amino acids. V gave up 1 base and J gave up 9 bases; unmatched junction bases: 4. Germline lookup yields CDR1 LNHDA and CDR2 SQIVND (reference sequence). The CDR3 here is CASSIGGQGVNVLTF. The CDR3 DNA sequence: TGTGCCAGTAGTATAGGGGGACAGGGTGTCAACGTCCTGACTTTC.

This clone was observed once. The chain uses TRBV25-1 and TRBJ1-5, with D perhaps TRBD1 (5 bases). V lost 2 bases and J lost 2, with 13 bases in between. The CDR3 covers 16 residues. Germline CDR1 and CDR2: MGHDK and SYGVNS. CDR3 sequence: CASSEGAVRGNQPQHF. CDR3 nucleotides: TGTGCCAGCAGTGAAGGGGCCGTAAGGGGCAATCAGCCCCAGCATTTT.

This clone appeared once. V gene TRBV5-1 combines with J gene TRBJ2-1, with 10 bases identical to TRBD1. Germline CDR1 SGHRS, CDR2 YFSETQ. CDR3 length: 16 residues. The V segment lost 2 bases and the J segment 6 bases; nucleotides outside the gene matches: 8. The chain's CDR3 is CASSFGGTGAINEQFF. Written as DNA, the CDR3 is TGCGCCAGCAGCTTCGGAGGGACAGGGGCGATCAATGAGCAGTTCTTC.

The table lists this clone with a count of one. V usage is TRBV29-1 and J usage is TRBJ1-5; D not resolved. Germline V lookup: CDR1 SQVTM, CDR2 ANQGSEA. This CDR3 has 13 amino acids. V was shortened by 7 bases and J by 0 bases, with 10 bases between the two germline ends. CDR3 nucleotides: TGCAGCGCCAAGCAGGATAGCAATCAGCCCCAGCATTTT. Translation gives CSAKQDSNQPQHF.

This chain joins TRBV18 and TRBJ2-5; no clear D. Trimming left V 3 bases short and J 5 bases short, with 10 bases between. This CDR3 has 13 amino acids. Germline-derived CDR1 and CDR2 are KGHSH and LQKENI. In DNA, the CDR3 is TGTGCCAGCTCACCGACTCTTTGGGAGACCCAGTACTTC. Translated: CASSPTLWETQYF.

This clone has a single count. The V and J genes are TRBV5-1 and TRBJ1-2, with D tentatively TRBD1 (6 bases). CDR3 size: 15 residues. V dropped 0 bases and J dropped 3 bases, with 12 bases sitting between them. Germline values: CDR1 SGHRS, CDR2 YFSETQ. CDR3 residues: CASSLGTAYYYGYTF. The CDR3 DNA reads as TGCGCCAGCAGCTTGGGGACAGCTTATTACTATGGCTACACCTTC. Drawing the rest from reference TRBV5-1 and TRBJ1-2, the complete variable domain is KAGVTQTPRYLIKTRGQQVTLSCSPISGHRSVSWYQQTPGQGLQFLFEYFSETQRNKGNFPGRFSGRQFSNSRSEMNVSTLELGDSALYLCASSLGTAYYYGYTFGSGTRLTVV.

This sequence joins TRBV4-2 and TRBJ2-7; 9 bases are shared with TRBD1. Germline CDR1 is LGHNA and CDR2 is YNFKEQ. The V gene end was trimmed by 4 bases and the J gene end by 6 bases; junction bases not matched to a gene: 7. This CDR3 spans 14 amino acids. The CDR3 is CASSPTGGTGEQYF. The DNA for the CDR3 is TGTGCCAGCAGCCCGACAGGGGGAACGGGCGAGCAGTACTTC.

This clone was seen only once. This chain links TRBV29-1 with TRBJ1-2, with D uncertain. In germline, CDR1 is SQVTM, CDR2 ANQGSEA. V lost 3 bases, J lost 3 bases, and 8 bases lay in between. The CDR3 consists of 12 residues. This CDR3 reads CSVDSTDYGYTF. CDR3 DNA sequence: TGCAGCGTTGATTCGACGGACTATGGCTACACCTTC.

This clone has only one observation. In DNA form, the CDR3 reads TGCGCCAGCAGCCAAGCGGACAGGGCGAGCGGCTACACCTTC. Protein sequence: CASSQADRASGYTF. This chain connects TRBV4-1 to TRBJ1-2; 8 bases are shared with TRBD1. The V and J ends lost 1 base and 8 bases, in that order; junction bases with no gene match: 6. This CDR3 is 14 amino acids long. CDR1 and CDR2 from the germline V gene are MGHRA and YSYEKL.

The DNA of the CDR3 is TGTGCCAGTAGTATCCAGGGGGCGCGGCAAGAGCAGTACTTC. This codes for CASSIQGARQEQYF. The V call is TRBV19, the J call TRBJ2-7; 8 bases are a match to TRBD1. Trimming cost V 3 bases and J 7 bases; bases outside gene matches: 8. This CDR3 comprises 14 residues. Looked up from germline, CDR1 is LNHDA and CDR2 is SQIVND (reference sequence).

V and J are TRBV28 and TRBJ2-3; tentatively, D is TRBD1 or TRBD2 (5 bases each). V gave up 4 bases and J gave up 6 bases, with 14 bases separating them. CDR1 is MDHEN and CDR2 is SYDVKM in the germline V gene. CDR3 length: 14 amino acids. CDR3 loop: CASSSGLGTDTQYF. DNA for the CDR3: TGTGCCAGCAGTTCAGGGCTAGGGACGGATACGCAGTATTTT.